The rows below give T cell receptor beta chains drawn from one sample of a study of T-cell reconstitution after alpha-beta-depleted transplantation in children. One entry per CDR3 protein results from TCRdb running MiXCR on the PCR reads. Among a few hundred thousand distinct CDR3 sequences, 10% were seen once, and the ten largest hold around 2.3%. The sequenced sample was PBMCs from the stem cell graft donor, obtained from the stem cell graft. The receptors were gathered from a human donor who donated a stem cell graft to a child with acute lymphoblastic leukemia. CDR3s include the opening cysteine and the closing phenylalanine or tryptophan. The D gene is left open where the match is weak. Not every row has a clone size; where given, it reads once, few, many or a size class.

clone size	D gene	V gene	J gene	CDR3 length	CDR3 protein	CDR3 DNA
-	TRBD1	TRBV12-3/TRBV12-4	TRBJ1-2	13	CASAGTGLYGYTF	TGTGCCAGTGCTGGGACAGGGCTCTATGGCTACACCTTC
-	-	TRBV20-1	TRBJ2-3	13	CSASGPLADTQYF	TGCAGTGCTAGCGGACCCTTGGCAGATACGCAGTATTTT
many	-	TRBV7-2	TRBJ1-6	14	CASSLARDNSPLHF	TGTGCCAGCAGCTTAGCACGGGATAATTCACCCCTCCACTTT
-	-	TRBV12-3/TRBV12-4	TRBJ2-6	14	CASNRASGANGLTF	TGTGCCAGCAACAGGGCCTCTGGGGCCAACGGCCTGACTTTC
many	-	TRBV4-2	TRBJ2-2	11	CASSQGGELFF	TGTGCCAGCAGCCAGGGCGGGGAGCTGTTTTTT
many	TRBD1	TRBV7-2	TRBJ2-4	14	CASSTRQGTNIQYF	TGTGCCAGCAGCACCAGACAGGGTACGAACATTCAGTACTTC
-	-	TRBV9	TRBJ2-1	17	CASSVAQGTGAHNEQFF	TGTGCCAGCAGCGTAGCCCAAGGTACCGGGGCCCACAATGAGCAGTTCTTC
many	-	TRBV3-1	TRBJ2-2	17	CASSSRDIGTSAGELFF	TGTGCCAGCAGCTCCCGAGACATAGGGACTTCAGCTGGGGAGCTGTTTTTT
few	TRBD2	TRBV20-1	TRBJ2-1	13	CSAPGTSGNEQFF	TGCAGTGCTCCTGGGACTAGCGGCAATGAGCAGTTCTTC
few	-	TRBV28	TRBJ2-6	15	CASSLSGPGANVLTF	TGTGCCAGCAGTTTATCGGGACCTGGGGCCAACGTCCTGACTTTC
-	-	TRBV19	TRBJ2-1	14	CASSRVWGLDEQFF	TGTGCCAGTAGTAGGGTTTGGGGGTTGGATGAGCAGTTCTTC
-	-	TRBV29-1	TRBJ2-7	14	CSVASLILGYEQYF	TGCAGCGTTGCGAGTTTGATCCTCGGCTACGAGCAGTACTTC
-	TRBD2	TRBV5-1	TRBJ2-2	15	CASSLNLAGAGELFF	TGCGCCAGCAGCTTGAACCTAGCGGGAGCCGGGGAGCTGTTTTTT
-	TRBD2	TRBV9	TRBJ2-4	15	CASSVGGGAKNIQYF	TGTGCCAGCAGCGTAGGGGGGGGAGCCAAAAACATTCAGTACTTC
many	-	TRBV7-2	TRBJ2-5	16	CASSLVRTVKQETQYF	TGTGCCAGCAGCTTAGTCAGGACAGTAAAGCAAGAGACCCAGTACTTC
-	TRBD2	TRBV4-3	TRBJ2-3	16	CASSPYPSGSIDTQYF	TGCGCCAGCAGCCCTTACCCTAGCGGGAGCATAGATACGCAGTATTTT
few	TRBD2	TRBV28	TRBJ2-2	16	CASTAAGAQNTGELFF	TGTGCCAGCACCGCAGCGGGGGCCCAGAACACCGGGGAGCTGTTTTTT
-	-	TRBV10-3	TRBJ1-3	14	CAISPPPPGNTIYF	TGTGCCATCAGCCCCCCCCCTCCTGGAAACACCATATATTTT
few	TRBD2	TRBV7-2	TRBJ2-3	15	CASSLDGGGTDTQYF	TGTGCCAGCAGCTTGGATGGGGGGGGCACAGATACGCAGTATTTT
few	-	TRBV20-1	TRBJ1-6	14	CSARDNRRNSPLHF	TGCAGTGCTAGAGATAACCGGAGGAATTCACCCCTCCACTTT
-	TRBD2	TRBV7-6	TRBJ2-7	16	CASSLWTGGRAYEQYF	TGTGCCAGCAGCTTATGGACTGGCGGGAGGGCCTACGAGCAGTACTTC
-	-	TRBV3-1	TRBJ2-1	13	CASSPTAALGLFF	TGTGCCAGCAGCCCGACCGCCGCTCTGGGTCTGTTCTTC
few	TRBD2	TRBV7-2	TRBJ2-3	16	CASSARLAGSADTQYF	TGTGCCAGCAGCGCCCGACTAGCGGGATCGGCAGATACGCAGTATTTT
many	-	TRBV5-1	TRBJ2-7	14	CASRQTSLFYEQYF	TGCGCCAGCAGGCAAACTAGTCTCTTCTACGAGCAGTACTTC
few	-	TRBV27	TRBJ2-3	17	CASSQRLRGTPTDTQYF	TGTGCCAGCAGTCAGCGACTGCGGGGCACCCCCACAGATACGCAGTATTTT
-	TRBD1	TRBV5-6	TRBJ1-6	14	CASSFGTGYSPLHF	TGTGCCAGCAGCTTCGGGACAGGGTACTCACCCCTCCACTTT
few	TRBD2	TRBV10-3	TRBJ2-1	17	CAISTTSGVSSYNEQFF	TGTGCCATCAGTACGACTAGCGGGGTCAGCTCCTACAATGAGCAGTTCTTC
many	-	TRBV7-8	TRBJ2-7	16	CASSSITPAARYEQYF	TGTGCCAGCAGCTCTATAACACCGGCAGCCAGATACGAGCAGTACTTC
-	TRBD2	TRBV12-3/TRBV12-4	TRBJ2-5	14	CASTLGLVQETQYF	TGTGCCAGCACCCTCGGACTAGTACAAGAGACCCAGTACTTC
few	-	TRBV4-1	TRBJ1-1	14	CASSHGGTNTEAFF	TGCGCCAGCAGCCATGGGGGGACGAACACTGAAGCTTTCTTT
few	-	TRBV28	TRBJ2-5	12	CASRETVETQYF	TGTGCCAGCAGAGAGACAGTGGAGACCCAGTACTTC
-	-	TRBV5-1	TRBJ2-5	14	CASSLAPGTETQYF	TGCGCCAGCAGCTTGGCCCCAGGGACAGAGACCCAGTACTTC
few	-	TRBV7-6	TRBJ2-1	15	CASSLGHLNRDEQFF	TGTGCCAGCAGCTTAGGACATCTAAATAGGGATGAGCAGTTCTTC
-	TRBD1	TRBV4-1	TRBJ2-5	16	CASSQSPGQGAGTQYF	TGCGCCAGCAGCCAATCGCCGGGACAGGGTGCGGGGACCCAGTACTTC
few	-	TRBV30	TRBJ2-1	17	CAWSVRGSGPVYNEQFF	TGTGCCTGGAGTGTACGAGGATCGGGACCAGTTTACAATGAGCAGTTCTTC
few	-	TRBV5-1	TRBJ1-4	12	CASSLDNEKLFF	TGCGCCAGCAGCTTGGATAATGAAAAACTGTTTTTT